This entry is about one T cell receptor (beta chain). Its target is not known. It was with 60 Vbeta and 13 Jbeta primers that the PCR ran. Libraries were prepared by immunoSEQ multiplex PCR; TCRdb keeps only in-frame clonotypes and omits some of them. The data show around 130,000 clones, approximately 85% seen once. This specimen belongs to a study of cytomegalovirus exposure and HLA in healthy donors. Points from the study as a whole: In a later analysis, at a false discovery rate of 0.05, about 15,000 TCR beta sequences were associated with HLA alleles. In vitro checks showed that a few CMV-associated chains really do target CMV antigens. Rarity held for most TCR sequences, but there were some public TCRs that occurred in many donors. When the data were analyzed later, several of the most significant clusters appeared to be linked to common viral pathogens.

Losses at the gene ends were 5 bases for V and 6 bases for J; bases not matched to a gene: 2. Germline V gene data show CDR1 as SGHTA and CDR2 as FQGTGA. The CDR3 sequence is 14 residues long. The specimen sequenced was PBMCs. The TCR comes from a boy younger than 18 in good health and CMV-seronegative. V usage is TRBV7-3 and J usage is TRBJ2-1, with 12 bases fitting TRBD2. DNA of the CDR3: TGTGCCAGCAGCACTAGCGGGGGGAGCAATGAGCAGTTCTTC. Its translation is CASSTSGGSNEQFF.